The clone carrying this T cell receptor (beta chain) has just one count. Its specificity is not known. A read error may produce the germline difference seen at one junction end. Deep-level assay runs were performed. Each sorted subset replicate got 200 ng genomic DNA, about 33,000 genomes. TCRdb's copy holds only in-frame clones and misses some; the assay was immunoSEQ multiplex PCR. The sample gives fewer than 350,000 clones, around nine tenths of which show up once; under 20% is in the top ten. The record originates from a study of shared clonotypes between healthy human individuals. In germline, CDR1 is SSHAT, CDR2 FNYEAQ (reference sequence). This CDR3 contains 16 residues. Study results and limitations: When naive CD4 clonotypes were compared across a handful of donors, around 5% were shared.

The CD8 memory sample joined CD45RO+ cells and CCR7-negative CD45RA+ cells. Sequencing was performed on memory CD8+ T cells sorted from blood. Subset specified: CD45RO+ cells pooled with CCR7-negative TemRA cells. The receptor's source is a man aged 18 to 30 in good health. This sequence joins TRBV7-7 and TRBJ2-1; TRBD2 matches 14 bases. CDR3 amino acids: CASSLRGLAGDNEQFF. In DNA form, the CDR3 reads TGTGCTAGCAGCTTAAGGGGACTAGCGGGAGACAATGAGCAGTTCTTC.